The 26 T cell receptor beta chains in this list originate from one sample, sequenced in a study of lymphopenia after photon versus proton radiotherapy. Assay used: immunoSEQ multiplex PCR; TCRdb lists only in-frame clones, some missing. The sample has approximately 62,000 clones, approximately 88% seen once. The specimen was peripheral blood, collected from a patient treated with proton-based radiotherapy. These receptors all come from a man between 60 and 75 years old with pancreatic cancer.

The rearrangement links TRBV30 to TRBJ2-7; D is perhaps TRBD2 (5 bases). This CDR3 has 13 residues. V was pared by 0 bases and J by 5 bases, with 11 bases between. Germline assignment: CDR1 GTSNPN and CDR2 SVGIG (reference sequence). The CDR3 reads CAWSVGVSNEQYF. The CDR3 DNA reads as TGTGCCTGGAGTGTCGGGGTGTCCAACGAGCAGTACTTC.

This clone came up a few times. The chain couples TRBV28 to TRBJ1-3; 7 bases are shared with TRBD1. Germline CDR1 reads MDHEN; CDR2 reads SYDVKM. This CDR3 is 15 amino acids long. J was trimmed by 5 bases and V by 3 bases; bases with no gene match: 7. This chain's CDR3 is CASSFLGGRRNTIYF. CDR3 nucleotide sequence: TGTGCCAGCAGTTTTCTAGGGGGCCGTAGAAACACCATATATTTT.

V and J are TRBV6-1 and TRBJ1-3; D gene uncertain. This CDR3 spans 15 amino acids. The V and J ends lost 4 bases and 0 bases respectively, with 10 bases between them. The germline V gene encodes CDR1 MNHNS and CDR2 SASEGT. In DNA form, the CDR3 reads TGTGCCAGCAGTGTGGATCGTGCCTCTGGAAACACCATATATTTT. This translates into CASSVDRASGNTIYF.

V is TRBV27 and J is TRBJ2-7; 9 nucleotides line up with TRBD2. Germline V gives CDR1 MNHEY, CDR2 SMNVEV (reference sequence). J gave up 2 bases and V 5 bases, and 10 bases lay outside the gene matches. The CDR3 is made up of 16 amino acids. CDR3 sequence (DNA): TGTGCCAGCAGTAACCGCCCCCTAGCGGGAACCTACGAGCAGTACTTC. Its translation is CASSNRPLAGTYEQYF.

This clone was counted only a few times. The rearrangement uses TRBV6-4 and TRBJ1-2; perhaps TRBD1 as D (5 bases). The CDR3 runs 14 residues. Germline CDR1 reads MRHNA; CDR2 reads SNTAGT. The ends were cut back, 3 bases at V and 7 bases at J, with 15 bases in the middle. The CDR3 sequence is CASSEAVGVGGYTF. The DNA of the CDR3 is TGTGCCAGCAGTGAGGCAGTAGGGGTCGGTGGCTACACCTTC.

The chain is built from TRBV19 and TRBJ2-2; 10 nucleotides align to TRBD2. The germline CDR1 and CDR2 sequences are LNHDA and SQIVND (reference sequence). This CDR3 comprises 17 residues. V shed 4 bases and J 7 bases; nucleotides not matched to a gene: 12. CDR3 in DNA: TGTGCCAGTAGTACAATGTCCTCTAGCGGGAGAGTCGGGGAGCTGTTTTTT. This codes for CASSTMSSSGRVGELFF.

The chain is built from TRBV5-1 and TRBJ2-7; the D gene is possibly TRBD2 (7 bases). The V end was cut by 6 bases, the J end by 5 bases, with 15 bases between. Looked up from germline, CDR1 is SGHRS and CDR2 is YFSETQ. CDR3 length equals 13 residues. The CDR3 DNA sequence: TGCGCCAGCACGGGGGGCGCGAGGGACGAGCAGTACTTC. Amino acids: CASTGGARDEQYF.

The chain combines TRBV9 with TRBJ2-7, with 9 bases lining up with TRBD1. The V and J ends lost 4 bases and 8 bases, in that order; junction bases with no gene match: 13. The germline V gene encodes CDR1 SGDLS and CDR2 YYNGEE. There are 15 residues in the CDR3. CDR3 region: CASSPVGQGISKQYF. The CDR3 nucleotides are TGTGCCAGCAGCCCCGTGGGACAGGGCATATCCAAGCAGTACTTC.

The chain carries TRBV11-3 and TRBJ2-3, with TRBD2 matching 13 bases. Germline CDR1 reads SGHNT; CDR2 reads YENEEA. The J segment lost 0 bases and the V segment lost 5 bases, leaving 8 bases of the junction unmatched. This CDR3 region has 18 residues. CDR3 DNA sequence: TGTGCCAGCAGCCCCGGGCTGACTAGCGGGGGGAGCACAGATACGCAGTATTTT. It encodes CASSPGLTSGGSTDTQYF.

The rearrangement joins TRBV9 to TRBJ2-2, with D maybe TRBD1 (5 bases). The CDR3 is 17 amino acids. Germline CDR1 is SGDLS and CDR2 is YYNGEE. Trimming took off 4 bases at V and 3 bases at J, with 19 bases between the two ends. DNA of the CDR3: TGTGCCAGCAGCCCCAGTAGGGGTGAGTGGGACACCGGGGAGCTGTTTTTT. Amino acids: CASSPSRGEWDTGELFF.

This sequence joins TRBV6-1 and TRBJ2-4; 8 nucleotides align to TRBD1. Per the germline V gene, CDR1 is MNHNS and CDR2 is SASEGT. The CDR3 sequence is 15 residues long. J was trimmed by 8 bases and V by 6 bases; bases with no gene match: 12. CDR3 amino acids: CASRDRGLVLDIQYF. As DNA, the CDR3 is TGTGCCAGCAGAGACAGGGGTTTAGTTTTGGACATTCAGTACTTC.

V usage is TRBV6-4 and J usage is TRBJ2-3, with D perhaps TRBD1 (5 bases). Germline CDR1 MRHNA, CDR2 SNTAGT. CDR3 length: 14 amino acids. V was shortened by 3 bases and J by 0 bases, with 7 bases between the two germline ends. This chain's CDR3 is CASSEGPSTDTQYF. The CDR3 DNA reads TGTGCCAGCAGTGAGGGGCCTAGCACAGATACGCAGTATTTT.

The chain combines TRBV5-6 with TRBJ2-3, with D perhaps TRBD1 (6 bases). V was clipped by 4 bases and J by 2 bases, with 14 bases between them. Germline values: CDR1 SGHDT, CDR2 YYEEEE. The length of the CDR3 is 15 residues. CDR3 DNA sequence: TGTGCCAGCAGCCTACAGGGAAGGGACACAGATACGCAGTATTTT. Amino acids: CASSLQGRDTDTQYF.

J is TRBJ2-1 and V is TRBV7-9, with D perhaps TRBD1 (6 bases). V lost 2 bases to trimming and J lost 4 bases, with 12 bases between them. The germline V gene encodes CDR1 SEHNR and CDR2 FQNEAQ (reference sequence). The CDR3 is made up of 15 amino acids. The CDR3 bases are TGTGCCAGCAGCTTAATCGGACAGCCATACAATGAGCAGTTCTTC. It codes for CASSLIGQPYNEQFF.

The chain links TRBV5-1 to TRBJ2-2; no firm D call. V was shortened by 0 bases and J by 7 bases, with 4 bases between the two germline ends. The CDR3 is 12 residues long. Germline-derived CDR1 and CDR2 are SGHRS and YFSETQ. In DNA form, the CDR3 reads TGCGCCAGCAGCTTGGCCGGCGGGGAGCTGTTTTTT. Its translation: CASSLAGGELFF.

This clone was counted a few times. The chain has TRBV27 and TRBJ1-5; TRBD1 matches at 10 bases. This CDR3 contains 16 residues. Germline CDR1 MNHEY, CDR2 SMNVEV (reference sequence). Germline trimming cut 1 base from V and 3 bases from J; bases unmatched to any gene: 3. CDR3 sequence: CASSLWGTGDNQPQHF. In DNA form, the CDR3 reads TGTGCCAGCAGTTTATGGGGGACAGGGGACAATCAGCCCCAGCATTTT.

The V and J genes are TRBV5-1 and TRBJ2-5, with D tentatively TRBD1 (6 bases). Between the trimmed V and J ends, which lost 4 bases and 1 base, there was a span of 14 bases. The CDR3 runs 15 residues. Germline lookup yields CDR1 SGHRS and CDR2 YFSETQ. DNA for the CDR3: TGCGCCAGCAGCCCCACAGGGAGAGCCCAAGAGACCCAGTACTTC. It specifies CASSPTGRAQETQYF.

V gene TRBV6-1 combines with J gene TRBJ2-7; 9 bases match TRBD2. The CDR3 runs to 14 residues. The germline V gene has CDR1 MNHNS and CDR2 SASEGT. V trimming: 5 bases; J trimming: 10 bases; junction bases outside the gene matches: 12. The CDR3 nucleotides are TGTGCCAGCAGTCGGGGGGGTGCGGGAGGGTCTCAGTACTTC. Protein: CASSRGGAGGSQYF.

On this clone: Other nucleotide sequences in the sample specify the same CDR3. The V gene is TRBV6-1, the J gene TRBJ1-2; the match to TRBD1 covers 7 bases. The CDR3 loop spans 14 amino acids. Trimming removed 6 bases from V and 3 bases from J; junction bases left unmatched: 7. CDR1 is MNHNS and CDR2 is SASEGT in the germline V gene. This CDR3 is CASRTGTVDYGYTF. DNA of the CDR3: TGTGCCAGCAGGACCGGGACAGTTGACTATGGCTACACCTTC.

The chain employs TRBV11-2 and TRBJ2-7, with TRBD1 matching 7 bases. The CDR3 has 13 amino acids. J lost 3 bases, V lost 8 bases, and 7 bases had no gene match. The germline gives CDR1 SGHAT, CDR2 FQNNGV. For the CDR3, the DNA is TGTGCCAGCGGATACAGGGGTCACTACGAGCAGTACTTC. Translating gives CASGYRGHYEQYF.

V and J are TRBV5-1 and TRBJ2-1; the match to TRBD2 covers 8 bases. Trimming took 1 base from V and 3 from J; bases not matched to a gene: 6. The CDR3 contains 16 residues. The germline V gene encodes CDR1 SGHRS and CDR2 YFSETQ. CDR3 bases: TGCGCCAGCAGCTTGTTGGGCGGGAGGAACTACAATGAGCAGTTCTTC. Encoded protein: CASSLLGGRNYNEQFF. Complete variable domain (other parts from reference TRBV5-1 and TRBJ2-1): KAGVTQTPRYLIKTRGQQVTLSCSPISGHRSVSWYQQTPGQGLQFLFEYFSETQRNKGNFPGRFSGRQFSNSRSEMNVSTLELGDSALYLCASSLLGGRNYNEQFFGPGTRLTVL.

The rearrangement joins TRBV11-2 to TRBJ2-7; TRBD2 matches at 10 bases. V was clipped by 1 base and J by 9 bases; unmatched bases: 12. The length of the CDR3 is 16 residues. In germline, CDR1 is SGHAT, CDR2 FQNNGV. The CDR3 nucleotides read TGTGCCAGCAGCTTAGGTGGGACTAGCGCCATGGGCGGGCAGTACTTC. Its translation is CASSLGGTSAMGGQYF. The full variable domain, completed using reference TRBV11-2 and TRBJ2-7, is EAGVAQSPRYKIIEKRQSVAFWCNPISGHATLYWYQQILGQGPKLLIQFQNNGVVDDSQLPKDRFSAERLKGVDSTLKIQPAKLEDSAVYLCASSLGGTSAMGGQYFGPGTRLTVT.

The chain combines TRBV29-1 with TRBJ2-5, with D perhaps assigned TRBD1 or TRBD2 (5 bases each). The germline CDR1 and CDR2 sequences are SQVTM and ANQGSEA. This CDR3 is 12 amino acids long. V lost 5 bases to trimming and J lost 1 base, with 8 bases between them. CDR3 region: CSVRGSQETQYF. CDR3 nucleotides: TGCAGCGTTCGGGGCAGCCAAGAGACCCAGTACTTC.

The gene calls are TRBV11-2 and TRBJ2-1; weak D call: TRBD2 (6 bases). Looked up from germline, CDR1 is SGHAT and CDR2 is FQNNGV. This CDR3 is built from 17 residues. Trimming pared 7 bases from V and 6 bases from J, leaving 25 bases between. CDR3 sequence reads: CASIYGRGRSPVNEQFF. The CDR3 coding sequence is TGTGCCAGCATCTACGGGCGGGGTCGTTCTCCGGTCAATGAGCAGTTCTTC. Variable domain in full (rest from reference TRBV11-2 and TRBJ2-1): EAGVAQSPRYKIIEKRQSVAFWCNPISGHATLYWYQQILGQGPKLLIQFQNNGVVDDSQLPKDRFSAERLKGVDSTLKIQPAKLEDSAVYLCASIYGRGRSPVNEQFFGPGTRLTVL.

The V and J genes are TRBV6-5 and TRBJ1-2, with D unclear. Germline loops: CDR1 MNHEY, CDR2 SVGAGI. The CDR3 is 14 residues long. Trimming cost V 7 bases and J 11 bases, with 23 bases left between them. The CDR3 spells CASMKAPSSSGYTF. The CDR3 DNA follows: TGTGCCAGCATGAAAGCTCCTAGTTCCTCCGGATACACCTTC.

The chain uses TRBV6-1 and TRBJ1-3, with a weak D call TRBD1 (5 bases). CDR3 size: 15 residues. The ends were cut back, 1 base at V and 4 bases at J, with 11 bases in the middle. The germline CDR1 and CDR2 sequences are MNHNS and SASEGT. The CDR3 DNA sequence: TGTGCCAGCAGTGAAGTCCGGGGGAGGGGAAACACCATATATTTT. This codes for CASSEVRGRGNTIYF.